This T cell receptor (beta chain) was identified during a study of blood T cell repertoires in COVID-19. CDR1 is SGHRS, CDR2 YFSETQ, per germline. V lost 0 bases and J lost 6; bases outside the gene matches: 5. This CDR3 spans 15 amino acids. Methods used by the authors: Reference gene primer amplification in the assay estimated nucleated cell counts. Profiled with immunoSEQ multiplex PCR; TCRdb holds only in-frame clones, not every one. V, J and clone size were drawn from that table, and D and trimming were deduced from the DNA. The sample holds 310,000 or so clones, around nine tenths seen once. The specimen was PBMCs or T cells enriched from blood (not recorded which). The TCR sequence derives from a woman between 40 and 55 years old who had recovered from COVID-19. This chain joins TRBV5-1 and TRBJ1-2, with 10 nucleotides matching TRBD1. CDR3 loop: CASSLVTGTGDGYTF. CDR3 DNA sequence: TGCGCCAGCAGCTTGGTTACCGGGACAGGGGATGGCTACACCTTC.